What follows are 25 T cell receptor beta chains derived from one specimen sequenced in a study of immune cell composition in non-small cell lung cancer. Profiled with immunoSEQ multiplex PCR; TCRdb holds only in-frame clones, not every one. The sample lists approximately 3,100 clones, roughly 88% seen once, with around 8.8% in the top ten. Source material: lung tumor tissue. The origin of the receptors is a human donor with non-small cell lung cancer.

The chain couples TRBV19 to TRBJ1-1; D unresolved. The CDR3 has 12 residues. Germline V gene sequence: CDR1 LNHDA, CDR2 SQIVND (reference sequence). V was clipped by 6 bases and J by 7 bases, with 12 bases between them. The CDR3 protein is CASRPPGGEAFF. The CDR3 nucleotides are TGTGCCAGTAGGCCGCCGGGAGGTGAAGCTTTCTTT. The variable domain in full, with the rest retrieved from reference TRBV19 and TRBJ1-1, is DGGITQSPKYLFRKEGQNVTLSCEQNLNHDAMYWYRQDPGQGLRLIYYSQIVNDFQKGDIAEGYSVSREKKESFPLTVTSAQKNPTAFYLCASRPPGGEAFFGQGTRLTVV.

The chain joins TRBV5-5 to TRBJ1-5; D is perhaps TRBD1 (6 bases). Germline values: CDR1 SGHKS, CDR2 YYEKEE (reference sequence). This CDR3 has 13 residues. The germline V and J ends were trimmed by 3 bases and 4 bases, with 8 bases remaining between them. The CDR3 DNA sequence: TGTGCCAGCAGCTACACAGGGAATCAGCCCCAGCATTTT. Its protein product is CASSYTGNQPQHF.

The chain couples TRBV7-2 to TRBJ1-6, with 8 bases that match TRBD1. The germline gives CDR1 SGHTA, CDR2 FQGNSA. The CDR3 length is 16 residues. Losses at the gene ends were 5 bases for V and 9 bases for J; bases not matched to a gene: 12. The DNA of the CDR3 is TGTGCCAGCAGCACGAGGACAGGACAGGGATTTTCACCCCTCCACTTT. This translates into CASSTRTGQGFSPLHF. Complete variable domain (other parts from reference TRBV7-2 and TRBJ1-6): GAGVSQSPSNKVTEKGKDVELRCDPISGHTALYWYRQSLGQGLEFLIYFQGNSAPDKSGLPSDRFSAERTGGSVSTLTIQRTQQEDSAVYLCASSTRTGQGFSPLHFGNGTRLTVT.

The chain uses TRBV6-1 and TRBJ2-3; TRBD2 matches 8 bases. From germline, CDR1 is MNHNS and CDR2 SASEGT. CDR3 size: 18 residues. V lost 2 bases and J lost 3; bases outside the gene matches: 13. CDR3 nucleotides: TGTGCCAGCAGTGAATCCCGGGGGGGGAGAGCGGCGACAGATACGCAGTATTTT. Amino acids: CASSESRGGRAATDTQYF.

V gene TRBV5-6 combines with J gene TRBJ1-5, with D maybe TRBD1 (6 bases). Trimming cost V 4 bases and J 4 bases, with 9 bases left between them. The germline V gene has CDR1 SGHDT and CDR2 YYEEEE. The CDR3 consists of 13 residues. The CDR3: CASSRTANQPQHF. The CDR3 nucleotides are TGTGCCAGCAGCCGGACAGCTAATCAGCCCCAGCATTTT.

The V call is TRBV27, the J call TRBJ2-4; a weak D match, TRBD1 (7 bases). Germline V gene data show CDR1 as MNHEY and CDR2 as SMNVEV (reference sequence). The length of the CDR3 is 18 residues. Trimming pared 3 bases from V and 2 bases from J, leaving 20 bases between. CDR3 residues: CASSFWVGGGASKNIQYF. The CDR3, as DNA: TGTGCCAGCAGTTTCTGGGTTGGAGGGGGCGCCTCCAAAAACATTCAGTACTTC.

This chain joins TRBV27 and TRBJ2-7, with 14 bases aligning to TRBD2. The CDR3 is 15 amino acids. V was clipped by 6 bases and J by 4 bases; unmatched bases: 5. Germline CDR1 reads MNHEY; CDR2 reads SMNVEV (reference sequence). CDR3 amino acids: CASRRTSGRSYEQYV. The CDR3 coding sequence is TGTGCCAGCAGACGGACTAGCGGGAGGTCTTACGAGCAGTACGTC.

The J gene is TRBJ2-2, the V gene TRBV11-3; 8 positions agree with TRBD1. The length of the CDR3 is 13 residues. Trimming removed 5 bases from V and 7 bases from J; junction bases left unmatched: 3. In germline, CDR1 is SGHNT, CDR2 YENEEA. The CDR3 DNA is TGTGCCAGCAGCGGACAGGGCGGCGGGGAGCTGTTTTTT. Encoded protein: CASSGQGGGELFF.

This clone was recorded once. The chain carries TRBV14 and TRBJ2-3; unclear D gene. Deletions cut 2 bases from V and 0 bases from J, with 15 bases between. Germline V lookup: CDR1 SGHDN, CDR2 FVKESK. The CDR3 length is 17 residues. The CDR3: CASSQWIAATSTDTQYF. In nucleotides, the CDR3 is TGTGCCAGCAGCCAATGGATAGCAGCAACTAGCACAGATACGCAGTATTTT.

This chain connects TRBV19 to TRBJ1-1, with a tentative D call TRBD1 (6 bases). Germline lookup yields CDR1 LNHDA and CDR2 SQIVND (reference sequence). Trimming cost V 5 bases and J 1 base, with 11 bases left between them. The CDR3 length is 14 residues. In DNA form, the CDR3 reads TGTGCCAGTAGTGTCAGGGGCCAGAACACTGAAGCTTTCTTT. It specifies CASSVRGQNTEAFF.

This clone was observed a single time. This chain links TRBV5-4 with TRBJ2-7, with TRBD2 matching 14 bases. CDR3 length equals 15 residues. Per the germline V gene, CDR1 is SGHNT and CDR2 is YYREEE (reference sequence). The V and J ends lost 3 bases and 4 bases, in that order; junction bases with no gene match: 3. CDR3 nucleotide sequence: TGTGCCAGCAGCTCGGGACTAGCGGGGGTTTACGAGCAGTACTTC. Encoded protein: CASSSGLAGVYEQYF.

The chain carries TRBV28 and TRBJ2-1; TRBD1 might be the D (6 bases). CDR1 and CDR2 (germline): MDHEN, SYDVKM. Between the trimmed V and J ends, which lost 3 bases and 0 bases, there was a span of 24 bases. This CDR3 has 20 amino acids. This CDR3 reads CASSFSQGNPIVSSYNEQFF. The CDR3 coding sequence is TGTGCCAGCAGTTTCTCCCAGGGGAACCCCATAGTCAGCTCCTACAATGAGCAGTTCTTC.

This clone was counted a few times. The chain links TRBV21-1 to TRBJ2-1; the tabulated D call, TRBD2, remains unverified against the DNA. TRBV21-1 is a listed pseudogene. CDR3 length: 15 residues. This CDR3 is CASSRLLAGYNEQFF. CDR3 in DNA: TGTGCCAGCAGCAGACTCCTAGCGGGATACAATGAGCAGTTCTTC.

This chain joins TRBV5-1 and TRBJ1-3; possible D gene TRBD1, 6 bases. The V and J ends lost 5 bases and 4 bases respectively, with 19 bases between them. This CDR3 is built from 16 residues. CDR1 and CDR2 from the germline V gene are SGHRS and YFSETQ. The CDR3 coding sequence is TGCGCCAGCAGTATCCTGGGGGCAACGGGCGGAAACACCATATATTTT. Translating it yields CASSILGATGGNTIYF.

This clone was seen more than once but under ten times. The J gene is TRBJ1-2, the V gene TRBV30, with D perhaps matching TRBD1 (5 bases). Germline CDR1 GTSNPN, CDR2 SVGIG (reference sequence). The CDR3 spans 14 residues. V gave up 0 bases and J gave up 3 bases, with 11 bases separating them. The CDR3 DNA reads as TGTGCCTGGAGTGTAAGCTGGGGCGACTATGGCTACACCTTC. It encodes CAWSVSWGDYGYTF. The whole variable domain, remainder taken from reference TRBV30 and TRBJ1-2, is SQTIHQWPATLVQPVGSPLSLECTVEGTSNPNLYWYRQAAGRGLQLLFYSVGIGQISSEVPQNLSASRPQDRQFILSSKKLLLSDSGFYLCAWSVSWGDYGYTFGSGTRLTVV.

The J gene is TRBJ2-5, the V gene TRBV5-4; D perhaps matches TRBD1 (6 bases). The CDR3 is 15 amino acids. Trimming pared 2 bases from V and 5 bases from J, leaving 16 bases between. The germline V gene has CDR1 SGHNT and CDR2 YYREEE (reference sequence). The CDR3 region is CASSFPGAVRETQYF. The CDR3 DNA reads as TGTGCCAGCAGCTTTCCAGGGGCCGTAAGGGAGACCCAGTACTTC.

J is TRBJ2-2 and V is TRBV5-4, with 8 bases lining up with TRBD2. CDR1 and CDR2 (germline): SGHNT, YYREEE (reference sequence). The CDR3 sequence is 15 residues long. With 7 bases clipped from V and 7 bases from J, the junction kept 12 bases outside the gene matches. Here the CDR3 DNA reads TGTGCCAGCGCCTCCCCGGGAGGGCCTAGCGGGGAGCTGTTTTTT. Its translation is CASASPGGPSGELFF.

V gene TRBV19 combines with J gene TRBJ1-5, with TRBD1 identical over 7 bases. The CDR3 contains 16 residues. V lost 7 bases and J lost 0; bases outside the gene matches: 9. Germline-derived CDR1 and CDR2 are LNHDA and SQIVND (reference sequence). The CDR3 DNA sequence: TGTGCCAGTAAAAAAGACAGGGATCTTAGCAATCAGCCCCAGCATTTT. It yields the protein CASKKDRDLSNQPQHF.

The chain uses TRBV14 and TRBJ2-5, with TRBD2 as a possible D gene (6 bases). The CDR3 loop spans 16 amino acids. Germline lookup yields CDR1 SGHDN and CDR2 FVKESK. Trimming pared 1 base from V and 5 bases from J, leaving 17 bases between. DNA for the CDR3: TGTGCCAGCAGCCAAGGATGGGGACTTCAGCAGGAGACCCAGTACTTC. Its translation is CASSQGWGLQQETQYF. The variable domain in full, with the rest retrieved from reference TRBV14 and TRBJ2-5, is EAGVTQFPSHSVIEKGQTVTLRCDPISGHDNLYWYRRVMGKEIKFLLHFVKESKQDESGMPNNRFLAERTGGTYSTLKVQPAELEDSGVYFCASSQGWGLQQETQYFGPGTRLLVL.

This chain uses TRBV18 with TRBJ2-3; D gene uncertain. From germline, CDR1 is KGHSH and CDR2 LQKENI. The CDR3 has 15 amino acids. The V end lost 4 bases, the J end lost 1 base, and 12 bases lay between the germline ends. CDR3 residues: CASSRRGLGTDTQYF. CDR3 DNA sequence: TGTGCCAGCTCACGCCGCGGCCTGGGCACAGATACGCAGTATTTT.

V and J are TRBV9 and TRBJ2-3; the match to TRBD2 covers 7 bases. The CDR3 has 14 amino acids. CDR1 is SGDLS, CDR2 YYNGEE, per germline. The V gene end was trimmed by 5 bases and the J gene end by 2 bases; junction bases not matched to a gene: 5. The CDR3, as DNA: TGTGCCAGCAGTGAGCGGGAACTCACAGATACGCAGTATTTT. Protein sequence: CASSERELTDTQYF.

The V call is TRBV29-1, the J call TRBJ1-6, with 9 nucleotides matching TRBD1. CDR1 SQVTM and CDR2 ANQGSEA come from the germline V gene. This CDR3 region has 15 residues. V lost 4 bases to trimming and J lost 7 bases; unmatched junction nucleotides: 8. The CDR3 DNA reads as TGCAGCGTTGGGGAAAGCGGACAGGGGAATTCACCCCTCCACTTT. Amino acid sequence: CSVGESGQGNSPLHF.

The genes are TRBV19 and TRBJ1-2; D call uncertain. CDR1 and CDR2 (germline): LNHDA, SQIVND (reference sequence). The V and J ends lost 2 bases and 10 bases respectively, with 14 bases between them. The CDR3 length is 13 residues. CDR3 sequence (DNA): TGTGCCAGTAGTATATTATCAGGTCTTGACTACACCTTC. It yields the protein CASSILSGLDYTF.

The CDR3 is CAISPGAGGTEAFF. The CDR3, as DNA: TGTGCCATCAGCCCCGGTGCCGGGGGCACTGAAGCTTTCTTT. The rearrangement uses TRBV10-3 and TRBJ1-1, with TRBD1 as a possible D gene (5 bases). The CDR3 sequence is 14 residues long. V shed 6 bases and J shed 4 bases, with 15 bases lying between them. CDR1 ENHRY and CDR2 SYGVKD come from the germline V gene.

The rearrangement joins TRBV6-1 to TRBJ1-2; possibly TRBD1 for D (5 bases). This CDR3 region has 15 residues. Germline-derived CDR1 and CDR2 are MNHNS and SASEGT. V gave up 2 bases and J gave up 6 bases, with 16 bases separating them. CDR3 nucleotide sequence: TGTGCCAGCAGTGAATGGGGGGGGTACAACGATGGCTACACCTTC. Translated: CASSEWGGYNDGYTF.